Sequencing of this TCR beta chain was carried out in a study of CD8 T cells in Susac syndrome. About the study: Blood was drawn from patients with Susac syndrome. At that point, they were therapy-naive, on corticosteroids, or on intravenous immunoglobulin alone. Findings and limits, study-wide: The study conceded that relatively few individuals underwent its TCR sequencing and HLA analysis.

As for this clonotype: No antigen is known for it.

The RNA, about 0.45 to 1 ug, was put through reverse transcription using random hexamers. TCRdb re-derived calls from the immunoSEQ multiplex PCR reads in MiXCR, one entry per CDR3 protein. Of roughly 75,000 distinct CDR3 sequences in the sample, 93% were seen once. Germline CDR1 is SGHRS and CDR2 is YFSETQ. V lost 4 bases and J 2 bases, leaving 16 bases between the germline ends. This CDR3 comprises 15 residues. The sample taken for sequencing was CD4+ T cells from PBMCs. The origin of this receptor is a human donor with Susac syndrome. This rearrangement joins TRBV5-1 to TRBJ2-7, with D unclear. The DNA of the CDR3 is TGCGCCAGCAGCACCAGTGGCTATGGCCCCTACGAGCAGTACTTC. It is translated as CASSTSGYGPYEQYF.